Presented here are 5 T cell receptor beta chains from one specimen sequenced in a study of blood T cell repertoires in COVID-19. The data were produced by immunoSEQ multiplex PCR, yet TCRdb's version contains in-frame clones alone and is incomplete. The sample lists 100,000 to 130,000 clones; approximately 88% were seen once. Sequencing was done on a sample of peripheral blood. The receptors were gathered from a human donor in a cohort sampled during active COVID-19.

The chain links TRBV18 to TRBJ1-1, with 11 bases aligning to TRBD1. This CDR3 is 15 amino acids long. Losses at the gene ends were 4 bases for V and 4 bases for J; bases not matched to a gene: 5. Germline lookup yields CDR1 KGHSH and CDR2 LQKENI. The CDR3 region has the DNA TGTGCCAGCTCACTACCAGGGACAGGGGGCACTGAAGCTTTCTTT. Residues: CASSLPGTGGTEAFF. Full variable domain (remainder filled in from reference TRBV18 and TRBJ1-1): NAGVMQNPRHLVRRRGQEARLRCSPMKGHSHVYWYRQLPEEGLKFMVYLQKENIIDESGMPKERFSAEFPKEGPSILRIQQVVRGDSAAYFCASSLPGTGGTEAFFGQGTRLTVV.

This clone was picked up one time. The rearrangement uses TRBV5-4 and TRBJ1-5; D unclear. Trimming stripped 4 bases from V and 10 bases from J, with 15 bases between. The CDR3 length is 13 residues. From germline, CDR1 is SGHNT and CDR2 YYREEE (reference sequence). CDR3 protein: CASSPAGGSPQHF. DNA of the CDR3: TGTGCCAGCAGCCCGGCCGGTGGGAGCCCCCAGCATTTT.

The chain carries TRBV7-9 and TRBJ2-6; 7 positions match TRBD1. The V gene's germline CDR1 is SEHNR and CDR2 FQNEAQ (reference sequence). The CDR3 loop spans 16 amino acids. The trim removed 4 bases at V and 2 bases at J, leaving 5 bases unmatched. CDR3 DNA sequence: TGTGCCAGCAGCTCGTACAGGGGTACTGGGGCCAACGTCCTGACTTTC. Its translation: CASSSYRGTGANVLTF.

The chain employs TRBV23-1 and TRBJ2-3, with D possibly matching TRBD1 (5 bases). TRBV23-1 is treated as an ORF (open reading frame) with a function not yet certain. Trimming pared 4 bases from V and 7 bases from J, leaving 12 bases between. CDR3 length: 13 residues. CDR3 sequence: CASSPTGAHTQYF. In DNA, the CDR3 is TGCGCCAGCAGTCCCACAGGCGCACATACGCAGTATTTT.

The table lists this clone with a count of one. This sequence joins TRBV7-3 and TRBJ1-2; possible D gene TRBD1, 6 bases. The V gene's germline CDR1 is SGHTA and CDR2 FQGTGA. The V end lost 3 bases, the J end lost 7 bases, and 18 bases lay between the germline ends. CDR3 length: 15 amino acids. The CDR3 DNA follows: TGTGCCAGCAGCTTGTTGAGCGGGGGCGCAACTGGCTACACCTTC. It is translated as CASSLLSGGATGYTF. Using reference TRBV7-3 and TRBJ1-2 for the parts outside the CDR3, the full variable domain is GAGVSQTPSNKVTEKGKYVELRCDPISGHTALYWYRQSLGQGPEFLIYFQGTGAADDSGLPNDRFFAVRPEGSVSTLKIQRTERGDSAVYLCASSLLSGGATGYTFGSGTRLTVV.